A single sample is the source of the 21 T cell receptor beta chains below, sequenced in a study of cytomegalovirus exposure and HLA in healthy donors. Primers for the PCR totalled 60 Vbeta and 13 Jbeta. This table comes from immunoSEQ multiplex PCR, and its TCRdb copy is limited to in-frame clones, with some not included. Of about 240,000 clones in the sample, roughly 81% were seen once. Sequencing was done on a sample of PBMCs. The receptors were sampled from a girl aged 2-10 years in good health and CMV-seronegative.

Comment on this clone: The same CDR3 also results from other DNA sequences found in this sample. The chain is built from TRBV5-6 and TRBJ1-2; unclear D gene. Trimming removed 0 bases at V and 4 bases at J, with 7 bases between. The CDR3 covers 13 residues. The V gene's germline CDR1 is SGHDT and CDR2 YYEEEE. CDR3 bases: TGTGCCAGCAGCTTGGGTCAGGTCTATGGCTACACCTTC. The encoded protein is CASSLGQVYGYTF.

This chain uses TRBV11-1 with TRBJ1-1, with D maybe TRBD1 (5 bases). The CDR3 is made up of 16 amino acids. The germline CDR1 and CDR2 sequences are SGHAT and FQDESV (reference sequence). Between the trimmed V and J ends, which lost 5 bases and 4 bases, there was a span of 20 bases. CDR3 amino acids: CASSPPGSGVGTEAFF. The CDR3 DNA sequence: TGTGCCAGCAGCCCACCGGGTTCGGGGGTCGGCACTGAAGCTTTCTTT.

This chain connects TRBV5-4 to TRBJ2-3, with TRBD2 matching 10 bases. CDR1 is SGHNT, CDR2 YYREEE, per germline (reference sequence). The CDR3 is 17 residues long. V lost 0 bases, J lost 3 bases, and 7 bases stayed unmatched. In DNA, the CDR3 is TGTGCCAGCAGCTTGGGGGCCCCGGGACTAGCGACAGATACGCAGTATTTT. It is translated as CASSLGAPGLATDTQYF.

The chain carries TRBV5-1 and TRBJ1-2, with D tentatively TRBD1 (5 bases). This CDR3 comprises 12 residues. CDR1 is SGHRS and CDR2 is YFSETQ in the germline V gene. With 0 bases removed from V and 8 bases from J, the gap between germline ends came to 8 bases. As DNA, the CDR3 is TGCGCCAGCAGCTTGGATAGGGGCGGCTACACCTTC. This sequence encodes CASSLDRGGYTF.

The chain's CDR3 is CASSYSQAMNTEAFF. The CDR3, as DNA: TGTGCCAGCAGTTACTCACAGGCCATGAACACTGAAGCTTTCTTT. V is TRBV6-6 and J is TRBJ1-1; D may be TRBD1 (5 bases). V lost 0 bases and J lost 0, with 8 bases in between. The CDR3 spans 15 residues. Germline V lookup: CDR1 MNHNY, CDR2 SVGAGI (reference sequence).

J is TRBJ1-4 and V is TRBV6-5, with TRBD1 matching 8 bases. V lost 2 bases and J lost 3; bases outside the gene matches: 5. Germline CDR1 MNHEY, CDR2 SVGAGI. The CDR3 totals 16 residues. The CDR3 DNA sequence: TGTGCCAGCAGTTACGACAGGGGAGCATCTAATGAAAAACTGTTTTTT. Amino acids: CASSYDRGASNEKLFF.

The count of this clone is one. Here the CDR3 DNA reads TGCGCCAGCAGCCAGGGACTAGCGGGGCCGGGGACCCAGTACTTC. This encodes CASSQGLAGPGTQYF. The rearrangement joins TRBV4-1 to TRBJ2-5; TRBD2 aligns across 13 bases. This CDR3 region has 15 residues. Germline values: CDR1 MGHRA, CDR2 YSYEKL. Trimming removed 3 bases from V and 7 bases from J; junction bases left unmatched: 5.

The J gene is TRBJ1-3, the V gene TRBV7-7; D gene ambiguous. Trimming cost V 11 bases and J 3 bases, with 8 bases left between them. This CDR3 region has 11 residues. Germline assignment: CDR1 SSHAT and CDR2 FNYEAQ (reference sequence). CDR3 DNA: TGTGCCGCTGGCGGTGGAAACACCATATATTTT. It specifies CAAGGGNTIYF. The entire variable domain, with the rest obtained from reference TRBV7-7 and TRBJ1-3, is as follows: GAGVSQSPRYKVTKRGQDVTLRCDPISSHATLYWYQQALGQGPEFLTYFNYEAQPDKSGLPSDRFSAERPEGSISTLTIQRTEQRDSAMYRCAAGGGNTIYFGEGSWLTVV.

The chain employs TRBV6-1 and TRBJ2-1; maybe TRBD2 (7 bases). The CDR3 totals 12 residues. In germline, CDR1 is MNHNS, CDR2 SASEGT. With 5 bases removed from V and 7 bases from J, the gap between germline ends came to 9 bases. CDR3 sequence reads: CASSRGGNEQFF. The CDR3 bases are TGTGCCAGCAGTAGGGGGGGGAATGAGCAGTTCTTC.

A word on this clone: At the DNA level, this CDR3 is encoded by other sequences in the same sample as well. The rearrangement uses TRBV7-2 and TRBJ1-1; the D gene is possibly TRBD1 (6 bases). CDR3 length: 16 amino acids. V lost 5 bases and J 1 base, leaving 17 bases between the germline ends. Germline CDR1 and CDR2: SGHTA and FQGNSA. The CDR3 sequence: CASSTLGTGSNTEAFF. As DNA, the CDR3 is TGTGCCAGCAGCACCCTAGGCACAGGGTCGAACACTGAAGCTTTCTTT.

The V call is TRBV30, the J call TRBJ2-2; the D is unclear. Trimming left V 4 bases short and J 5 bases short, with 8 bases between. Germline assignment: CDR1 GTSNPN and CDR2 SVGIG (reference sequence). This CDR3 spans 12 amino acids. Here the CDR3 reads CAWNQMTGELFF. The CDR3 nucleotides read TGTGCCTGGAATCAGATGACCGGGGAGCTGTTTTTT. Full variable domain (remainder filled in from reference TRBV30 and TRBJ2-2): SQTIHQWPATLVQPVGSPLSLECTVEGTSNPNLYWYRQAAGRGLQLLFYSVGIGQISSEVPQNLSASRPQDRQFILSSKKLLLSDSGFYLCAWNQMTGELFFGEGSRLTVL.

The chain has TRBV15 and TRBJ1-2, with D uncertain. The CDR3 is 14 residues long. V was clipped by 1 base and J by 8 bases, with 14 bases between them. The V gene's germline CDR1 is LNHNV and CDR2 YYDKDF (reference sequence). CDR3 residues: CATSRVGRPWGYTF. DNA for the CDR3: TGTGCCACCAGCAGAGTAGGCAGGCCATGGGGCTACACCTTC.

This sequence joins TRBV6-5 and TRBJ2-2; TRBD1 matches at 7 bases. This CDR3 is 13 amino acids long. Per the germline V gene, CDR1 is MNHEY and CDR2 is SVGAGI. With 6 bases clipped from V and 8 bases from J, the junction kept 6 bases outside the gene matches. CDR3 sequence: CASRPSGGGELFF. In nucleotides, the CDR3 is TGTGCCAGCAGACCCTCAGGGGGTGGGGAGCTGTTTTTT.

The chain carries TRBV6-1 and TRBJ2-3; 7 bases are shared with TRBD1. The CDR3 runs 15 residues. Looked up from germline, CDR1 is MNHNS and CDR2 is SASEGT. V lost 1 base to trimming and J lost 4 bases; unmatched junction nucleotides: 5. CDR3 in amino acids: CASSEVVQGPDTQYF. Written as DNA, the CDR3 is TGTGCCAGCAGTGAAGTGGTACAGGGGCCAGATACGCAGTATTTT.

V gene TRBV5-1 combines with J gene TRBJ1-1; D remains unclear. This CDR3 is built from 14 residues. Trimming left V 7 bases short and J 4 bases short, with 17 bases between. The germline CDR1 and CDR2 sequences are SGHRS and YFSETQ. CDR3 sequence: CASAQARRGTEAFF. For the CDR3, the DNA is TGCGCCAGCGCCCAGGCCCGCCGGGGCACTGAAGCTTTCTTT. The whole variable domain, remainder taken from reference TRBV5-1 and TRBJ1-1, is KAGVTQTPRYLIKTRGQQVTLSCSPISGHRSVSWYQQTPGQGLQFLFEYFSETQRNKGNFPGRFSGRQFSNSRSEMNVSTLELGDSALYLCASAQARRGTEAFFGQGTRLTVV.

Turning to this clone: This sample also contains other DNA sequences that code for the same CDR3. The chain combines TRBV5-6 with TRBJ1-5, with TRBD1 matching over 7 bases. CDR3 length equals 14 residues. Germline CDR1 reads SGHDT; CDR2 reads YYEEEE. Trimming at V came to 0 bases and at J to 5 bases, leaving 2 bases not matched to a gene. For the CDR3, the DNA is TGTGCCAGCAGCTTGGGGCAGGGGGATCAGCCCCAGCATTTT. Translating gives CASSLGQGDQPQHF. Filled out from reference TRBV5-6 and TRBJ1-5, the complete variable domain reads DAGVTQSPTHLIKTRGQQVTLRCSPKSGHDTVSWYQQALGQGPQFIFQYYEEEERQRGNFPDRFSGHQFPNYSSELNVNALLLGDSALYLCASSLGQGDQPQHFGDGTRLSIL.

This clone was seen once. The gene calls are TRBV7-9 and TRBJ1-1, with TRBD1 as a possible D gene (6 bases). V lost 10 bases to trimming and J lost 5 bases, with 17 bases between them. Germline CDR1 SEHNR, CDR2 FQNEAQ (reference sequence). The CDR3 is 13 amino acids. CDR3 coding DNA: TGTGCCACCGCCCGACAGGAACAGACTGAAGCTTTCTTT. The encoded protein is CATARQEQTEAFF.

This clone has a handful of counts. This chain connects TRBV5-1 to TRBJ1-3, with TRBD1 identical over 7 bases. The CDR3 contains 15 residues. V shed 0 bases and J 4 bases; nucleotides not matched to a gene: 4. Germline V gene sequence: CDR1 SGHRS, CDR2 YFSETQ. For the CDR3, the DNA is TGCGCCAGCAGCTTGGATAGGGGGCGAGGAAACACCATATATTTT. This codes for CASSLDRGRGNTIYF.

This chain links TRBV4-1 with TRBJ1-2; 8 bases align to TRBD1. V was pared by 5 bases and J by 2 bases, with 7 bases of the junction left unmatched. This CDR3 comprises 15 residues. Germline values: CDR1 MGHRA, CDR2 YSYEKL. The CDR3: CASSSGTGVNYGYTF. The CDR3 DNA sequence: TGCGCCAGCAGCTCCGGGACAGGAGTCAACTATGGCTACACCTTC.

The CDR3 DNA reads TGTGCCAGCAGCGTAGACGGGGGCAAAAACATTCAGTACTTC. As protein: CASSVDGGKNIQYF. The chain recombines TRBV9 with TRBJ2-4; D perhaps matches TRBD2 (6 bases). The germline V gene has CDR1 SGDLS and CDR2 YYNGEE. Deletions cut 0 bases from V and 3 bases from J, with 7 bases between. This CDR3 contains 14 residues.

The CDR3 loop reads CASSFWGQGADYTF. In DNA form, the CDR3 reads TGTGCCAGCAGCTTTTGGGGACAGGGGGCGGACTACACCTTC. The J gene is TRBJ1-2, the V gene TRBV11-2, with 12 positions matching TRBD1. V was clipped by 3 bases and J by 10 bases; unmatched bases: 6. This CDR3 is built from 14 residues. Per germline, CDR1 SGHAT and CDR2 FQNNGV.